A single sample gave rise to the 22 T cell receptor beta chains below, sequenced in a study of T cells after yellow fever vaccination. TCRdb reprocessed the 5' RACE reads with MiXCR, giving one entry per CDR3 protein. Of about 630,000 distinct CDR3 sequences in the sample, roughly an eighth were seen once. The sequenced sample was PBMCs, obtained on the day of the yellow fever booster vaccination. Every receptor here comes from a man aged 25 to 40 who received the YFV17D yellow fever vaccine.

This clonotype was seen ten or more times. The CDR3 here is CASSQLGTSGVYNEQFF. The CDR3 coding sequence is TGTGCCAGCAGCCAACTCGGGACTAGCGGGGTCTACAATGAGCAGTTCTTC. The J gene is TRBJ2-1, the V gene TRBV4-2; 13 bases are a match to TRBD2. CDR1 and CDR2 from the germline V gene are LGHNA and YNFKEQ. The CDR3 runs to 17 residues. Trimming cost V 2 bases and J 3 bases; bases outside gene matches: 4.

The chain combines TRBV5-6 with TRBJ2-3; 7 nucleotides line up with TRBD2. The CDR3 contains 14 residues. J was trimmed by 4 bases and V by 5 bases; bases with no gene match: 7. Germline CDR1 and CDR2: SGHDT and YYEEEE. Here the CDR3 DNA reads TGTGCCAGCAGGCCTACTAGCGTACCAGATACGCAGTATTTT. It codes for CASRPTSVPDTQYF.

This clonotype was seen a handful of times. This chain joins TRBV20-1 and TRBJ1-1; D gene unclear. V was cut by 5 bases and J by 5 bases, with 15 bases left in between. Per germline, CDR1 DFQATT and CDR2 SNEGSKA (reference sequence). The CDR3 totals 13 residues. The CDR3 nucleotides read TGCAGTGCTCCTGGGCCGGCGAGGACTGAAGCTTTCTTT. Translation: CSAPGPARTEAFF.

This clonotype was seen a few times. The chain joins TRBV5-1 to TRBJ2-7; TRBD2 matches at 7 bases. This CDR3 has 17 residues. The germline gives CDR1 SGHRS, CDR2 YFSETQ. J was trimmed by 2 bases and V by 4 bases; bases with no gene match: 15. The CDR3 loop reads CASSHRARASGAYEQYF. The CDR3 DNA sequence: TGCGCCAGCAGCCACCGGGCCCGGGCTAGCGGAGCCTACGAGCAGTACTTC.

This clonotype was seen a handful of times. The chain carries TRBV7-2 and TRBJ2-5; D might be TRBD2 (7 bases). The ends were cut back, 2 bases at V and 1 base at J, with 17 bases in the middle. The CDR3 loop spans 17 amino acids. The germline CDR1 and CDR2 sequences are SGHTA and FQGNSA. The CDR3 here is CASSLTGGGMPQETQYF. CDR3 nucleotides: TGTGCCAGCAGCTTAACGGGGGGCGGGATGCCCCAAGAGACCCAGTACTTC.

This clonotype was seen more than once but under ten times. The chain uses TRBV3-1 and TRBJ1-3, with D hard to call. CDR1 is LGHDT, CDR2 YNNKEL, per germline (reference sequence). The V end was cut by 2 bases, the J end by 0 bases, with 5 bases between. The CDR3 is 14 residues long. In DNA, the CDR3 is TGTGCCAGCAGCCAAAGGGTCTCTGGAAACACCATATATTTT. It codes for CASSQRVSGNTIYF.

V usage is TRBV7-2 and J usage is TRBJ2-7; 9 positions agree with TRBD2. The CDR3 has 15 residues. V shed 1 base, J shed 4 bases, and the junction held 5 bases outside the gene matches. Germline lookup yields CDR1 SGHTA and CDR2 FQGNSA. The CDR3 DNA is TGTGCCAGCAGCTTAGATAGCGGGAGAACATACGAGCAGTACTTC. Protein sequence: CASSLDSGRTYEQYF.

This clonotype was seen more than once but under ten times. The chain recombines TRBV6-1 with TRBJ2-7; no firm D call. Trimming removed 6 bases from V and 0 bases from J, with 12 bases in between. The CDR3 runs 14 residues. Germline CDR1 reads MNHNS; CDR2 reads SASEGT. The DNA for the CDR3 is TGTGCCAGCAGAAGAGACGGCAGCTCCTACGAGCAGTACTTC. It specifies CASRRDGSSYEQYF.

The J gene is TRBJ2-5, the V gene TRBV20-1, with D possibly TRBD1 on 5 matching bases. The CDR3 contains 15 residues. CDR1 DFQATT and CDR2 SNEGSKA come from the germline V gene (reference sequence). Trimming stripped 3 bases from V and 2 bases from J, with 16 bases between. The CDR3, as DNA: TGCAGTGCTAGTGGGGCCCTCGAGGTACAAGAGACCCAGTACTTC. Its translation: CSASGALEVQETQYF.

This clonotype was counted between two and nine times. The chain has TRBV7-9 and TRBJ1-3, with D possibly being TRBD1 (5 bases). The CDR3 is made up of 14 amino acids. Deletions cut 2 bases from V and 4 bases from J, with 9 bases between. Looked up from germline, CDR1 is SEHNR and CDR2 is FQNEAQ (reference sequence). The CDR3 protein is CASSLSTGGNTIYF. CDR3 nucleotide sequence: TGTGCCAGCAGCTTATCTACAGGAGGAAACACCATATATTTT.

The CDR3 protein is CASSKKQGGDQETQYF. CDR3 sequence (DNA): TGTGCCAGCAGCAAAAAACAGGGAGGGGATCAAGAGACCCAGTACTTC. The chain is built from TRBV21-1 and TRBJ2-5; no check of the table's D call, TRBD2, against the DNA was made. TRBV21-1 is a pseudogene. The CDR3 contains 16 residues.

This clonotype was found many times. This chain joins TRBV6-5 and TRBJ2-1; D possibly corresponds to TRBD2 (5 bases). This CDR3 contains 12 residues. V lost 3 bases, J lost 8 bases, and 8 bases lay in between. CDR1 is MNHEY, CDR2 SVGAGI, per germline. CDR3 protein: CASSYIGDEQFF. The CDR3 DNA reads TGTGCCAGCAGTTATATCGGGGATGAGCAGTTCTTC.

This rearrangement joins TRBV7-9 to TRBJ1-1; 10 nucleotides line up with TRBD1. J lost 6 bases, V lost 11 bases, and 18 bases had no gene match. Per germline, CDR1 SEHNR and CDR2 FQNEAQ (reference sequence). This CDR3 spans 16 amino acids. CDR3 sequence: CAGTRTTGGWVAEAFF. CDR3 coding DNA: TGTGCCGGGACGCGGACGACAGGGGGCTGGGTTGCTGAAGCTTTCTTT.

This clonotype was picked up a small number of times. The rearrangement uses TRBV7-9 and TRBJ2-2, with D perhaps matching TRBD1 (6 bases). The germline V gene encodes CDR1 SEHNR and CDR2 FQNEAQ (reference sequence). Trimming shortened V by 5 bases and J by 5 bases, and 9 bases separated the two germline ends. This CDR3 comprises 13 residues. CDR3 DNA: TGTGCCAGCAGCATACAGGGAACCGGGGAGCTGTTTTTT. Its translation is CASSIQGTGELFF.

This clonotype was seen more than once but under ten times. The genes are TRBV4-3 and TRBJ2-7; perhaps TRBD1 as D (6 bases). CDR3 size: 16 residues. The ends were cut back, 1 base at V and 7 bases at J, with 20 bases in the middle. CDR1 and CDR2 (germline): LGHNA, YSLEER. The CDR3 nucleotides read TGCGCCAGCAGCCAAGGGCTCCGGGACATGGTCCTAGAGCAGTACTTC. It is translated as CASSQGLRDMVLEQYF.

This chain connects TRBV10-3 to TRBJ2-7, with D maybe TRBD2 (5 bases). V lost 3 bases and J lost 7, with 7 bases in between. Germline V CDR1 and CDR2: ENHRY, SYGVKD. The CDR3 has 11 amino acids. The CDR3 sequence: CAISDSVEQYF. DNA for the CDR3: TGTGCCATCAGTGATAGCGTGGAGCAGTACTTC.

V and J are TRBV7-9 and TRBJ1-1; TRBD1 is a possible D gene (5 bases). CDR1 and CDR2 (germline): SEHNR, FQNEAQ (reference sequence). Trimming took 3 bases from V and 6 from J, leaving 20 bases between them. The CDR3 is 16 amino acids. This CDR3 reads CASSFPGLGADAEAFF. Written as DNA, the CDR3 is TGTGCCAGCAGCTTCCCGGGGCTTGGAGCAGATGCTGAAGCTTTCTTT.

This clonotype has only a few counts. V gene TRBV14 combines with J gene TRBJ2-7, with TRBD1 matching over 7 bases. The CDR3 is 15 residues long. Germline CDR1 reads SGHDN; CDR2 reads FVKESK. V trimming: 2 bases; J trimming: 6 bases; junction bases outside the gene matches: 10. This CDR3 is CASSQYSRGNSEQYF. CDR3 nucleotide sequence: TGTGCCAGCAGCCAATACAGCAGGGGGAATTCCGAGCAGTACTTC.

The rearrangement links TRBV7-2 to TRBJ2-1; tentatively, D is TRBD1 or TRBD2 (5 bases each). This CDR3 comprises 12 residues. Trimming shortened V by 6 bases and J by 9 bases, and 12 bases separated the two germline ends. CDR1 SGHTA and CDR2 FQGNSA come from the germline V gene. DNA for the CDR3: TGTGCCAGCAGGGAAGGGACCGGTGAGCAGTTCTTC. Translation: CASREGTGEQFF.

J is TRBJ2-1 and V is TRBV20-1, with 8 nucleotides matching TRBD2. The CDR3 extends over 17 amino acids. Germline V gives CDR1 DFQATT, CDR2 SNEGSKA (reference sequence). J was trimmed by 0 bases and V by 0 bases; bases with no gene match: 7. CDR3 sequence reads: CSARDPLAGSSYNEQFF. DNA of the CDR3: TGCAGTGCTAGAGATCCCTTAGCGGGGAGCTCCTACAATGAGCAGTTCTTC.

This clonotype has only a few counts. This sequence joins TRBV14 and TRBJ2-7; possibly TRBD2 for D (5 bases). The CDR3 totals 10 residues. V was trimmed by 9 bases and J by 5 bases, leaving 8 bases between them. CDR1 and CDR2 (germline): SGHDN, FVKESK. DNA for the CDR3: TGTGCCAGAACCGGGAACGAGCAGTACTTC. The encoded protein is CARTGNEQYF.

The chain combines TRBV7-6 with TRBJ2-1; TRBD2 matches at 12 bases. Germline V CDR1 and CDR2: SGHVS, FNYEAQ. Trimming cost V 5 bases and J 7 bases; bases outside gene matches: 12. This CDR3 has 17 residues. DNA for the CDR3: TGTGCCAGCAGCCGGAGGACTAGCGGGATCGTATTTAATGAGCAGTTCTTC. Residues: CASSRRTSGIVFNEQFF.